The rows below give T cell receptor beta chains drawn from one sample of a study of blood T cell repertoires in COVID-19. Only in-frame clones appear in the TCRdb table, and some are missing; sequencing was by immunoSEQ multiplex PCR. The sample contains around 70,000 clones, approximately 86% of which appear only once. The sequenced sample consisted of peripheral blood. The receptor set was obtained from a human donor in a cohort sampled during active COVID-19. The CDR3 runs from the conserved cysteine through the conserved F or W. The order of the fields is CDR3 DNA, CDR3 protein, V gene, clone size, J gene, D gene. D genes are given only for firm matches. Rows may omit the clone size; those that give it use once, few, many or a size class.

CDR3nt: TGTGCCAGCAACCCCGGGACTAGCGGGGCCTCCTACGAGCAGTACTTC; CDR3aa: CASNPGTSGASYEQYF; v_gene: TRBV28; abundance: NA; j_gene: TRBJ2-7; d_gene: TRBD2
CDR3nt: TGCGCCAGCAGCCAAGTTGGGGGGGATGGCTACACCTTC; CDR3aa: CASSQVGGDGYTF; v_gene: TRBV4-3; abundance: NA; j_gene: TRBJ1-2; d_gene: NA
CDR3nt: TGCGCCAGCAGCCTTCGACAGGGAACTGAAAAACTGTTTTTT; CDR3aa: CASSLRQGTEKLFF; v_gene: TRBV4-1; abundance: NA; j_gene: TRBJ1-4; d_gene: TRBD1
CDR3nt: TGTGCCGCAGGGGTGGAGGTGAACACTGAAGCTTTCTTT; CDR3aa: CAAGVEVNTEAFF; v_gene: TRBV2; abundance: NA; j_gene: TRBJ1-1; d_gene: NA
CDR3nt: TGTGCCAGCAGCCAAGTTGGCGGCTCCTACGAGCAGTACTTC; CDR3aa: CASSQVGGSYEQYF; v_gene: TRBV4-2; abundance: NA; j_gene: TRBJ2-7; d_gene: NA
CDR3nt: TGTGCCATCAGTGAGTCGATCCGGGATGGCTACACCTTC; CDR3aa: CAISESIRDGYTF; v_gene: TRBV10-3; abundance: NA; j_gene: TRBJ1-2; d_gene: NA
CDR3nt: TGTGCCAGCAGCTCACTAGCGGGGGCCGGGAATGAGCAGTTCTTC; CDR3aa: CASSSLAGAGNEQFF; v_gene: TRBV11-2; abundance: NA; j_gene: TRBJ2-1; d_gene: TRBD2
CDR3nt: TGTGCCAGCAGCACCGGACAGGGGTATTCACCCCTCCACTTT; CDR3aa: CASSTGQGYSPLHF; v_gene: TRBV21-1; abundance: few; j_gene: TRBJ1-6; d_gene: NA
CDR3nt: TGCGCCAGCAGCCGAAGCGGAGATACTAGCACAGATACGCAGTATTTT; CDR3aa: CASSRSGDTSTDTQYF; v_gene: TRBV5-1; abundance: NA; j_gene: TRBJ2-3; d_gene: NA
CDR3nt: TGTGCCACCAGCGCAGGGACTAGGTCACCCCTCCACTTT; CDR3aa: CATSAGTRSPLHF; v_gene: TRBV15; abundance: NA; j_gene: TRBJ1-6; d_gene: NA
CDR3nt: TGTGCCAGCAGACTAACAGGGGCCGGCTACACCTTC; CDR3aa: CASRLTGAGYTF; v_gene: TRBV6-5; abundance: NA; j_gene: TRBJ1-2; d_gene: TRBD1
CDR3nt: TGCGCCAGCAGTTCTACAGGGGAAGCCGATGAAAAACTGTTTTTT; CDR3aa: CASSSTGEADEKLFF; v_gene: TRBV10-2; abundance: once; j_gene: TRBJ1-4; d_gene: TRBD1
CDR3nt: TGCGCCAGCAGCCCCCCAGGGGACTATAATTCACCCCTCCACTTT; CDR3aa: CASSPPGDYNSPLHF; v_gene: TRBV5-1; abundance: NA; j_gene: TRBJ1-6; d_gene: NA
CDR3nt: TGTGCCAGCAGCCTAGGGGAGGGCACTGAAGCTTTCTTT; CDR3aa: CASSLGEGTEAFF; v_gene: TRBV3-1/TRBV3-2; abundance: NA; j_gene: TRBJ1-1; d_gene: NA
CDR3nt: TGCGCCAGCAGCTTGGCCCTGGCTAGCGCCGACCAAGAGACCCAGTACTTC; CDR3aa: CASSLALASADQETQYF; v_gene: TRBV5-1; abundance: NA; j_gene: TRBJ2-5; d_gene: NA
CDR3nt: TGTGCCAGCAGGGAGGACCTGAGAAGCACTGAAGCTTTCTTT; CDR3aa: CASREDLRSTEAFF; v_gene: TRBV2; abundance: NA; j_gene: TRBJ1-1; d_gene: NA
CDR3nt: TGTGCCAGCACCCCACCAGGGACAGCCCACCCAGATACGCAGTATTTT; CDR3aa: CASTPPGTAHPDTQYF; v_gene: TRBV7-2; abundance: NA; j_gene: TRBJ2-3; d_gene: TRBD1
CDR3nt: TGTGCCAGCAGCGCGGAGAGCAATTCACCCCTCCACTTT; CDR3aa: CASSAESNSPLHF; v_gene: TRBV9; abundance: NA; j_gene: TRBJ1-6; d_gene: NA
CDR3nt: TGTGCCAGCAGGGGGACAGGCGACTACGAGCAGTACTTC; CDR3aa: CASRGTGDYEQYF; v_gene: TRBV6-5; abundance: NA; j_gene: TRBJ2-7; d_gene: TRBD1
CDR3nt: TGTGCCAGCAGCTATGGGACTAGCGGGGGTTACAATGAGCAGTTCTTC; CDR3aa: CASSYGTSGGYNEQFF; v_gene: TRBV5-4; abundance: NA; j_gene: TRBJ2-1; d_gene: TRBD2
CDR3nt: TGCGCCAGCAGCTTTACAGGGGCGAACACCGGGGAGCTGTTTTTT; CDR3aa: CASSFTGANTGELFF; v_gene: TRBV5-1; abundance: NA; j_gene: TRBJ2-2; d_gene: TRBD1
CDR3nt: TGTGCCAGCTCACCTCGGGGCAATCAGCCCCAGCATTTT; CDR3aa: CASSPRGNQPQHF; v_gene: TRBV18; abundance: few; j_gene: TRBJ1-5; d_gene: NA
CDR3nt: TGTGCCAGCAGCTTAGGTAGGCGGGGAGATACGCAGTATTTT; CDR3aa: CASSLGRRGDTQYF; v_gene: TRBV7-9; abundance: NA; j_gene: TRBJ2-3; d_gene: NA
CDR3nt: TGTGCCACCAGTGAAGGGGGCAAGCAGCCCCAGCATTTT; CDR3aa: CATSEGGKQPQHF; v_gene: TRBV24-1; abundance: once; j_gene: TRBJ1-5; d_gene: TRBD1
CDR3nt: TGTGCCAGCAGCTGGGACAGGGCGGGTGAAAAACTGTTTTTT; CDR3aa: CASSWDRAGEKLFF; v_gene: TRBV3-1/TRBV3-2; abundance: NA; j_gene: TRBJ1-4; d_gene: TRBD1
CDR3nt: TGCGCCAGCAGCGTTTACAATGAGCAGTTCTTC; CDR3aa: CASSVYNEQFF; v_gene: TRBV10-2; abundance: NA; j_gene: TRBJ2-1; d_gene: NA
CDR3nt: TGTGCCAGCAGCGCCCTGGGGGGGGGCCTAGGGGAGCAGTTCTTC; CDR3aa: CASSALGGGLGEQFF; v_gene: TRBV9; abundance: NA; j_gene: TRBJ2-1; d_gene: NA
CDR3nt: TGTGCCAGCGCGTCGGGACAGGGGATCTACGAGCAGTACTTC; CDR3aa: CASASGQGIYEQYF; v_gene: TRBV5-6; abundance: NA; j_gene: TRBJ2-7; d_gene: TRBD1
CDR3nt: TGTGCCAGCAGCCTACTAGCGGCAGTGTACAATGAGCAGTTCTTC; CDR3aa: CASSLLAAVYNEQFF; v_gene: TRBV13; abundance: NA; j_gene: TRBJ2-1; d_gene: TRBD2
CDR3nt: TGTGCCACCCTGCTATCCGACAGGGGGCAGAAGACCCAGTACTTC; CDR3aa: CATLLSDRGQKTQYF; v_gene: TRBV15; abundance: NA; j_gene: TRBJ2-5; d_gene: TRBD1
CDR3nt: TGTGCCAGCAGTTACGCGAGAGGAAGCACAGATACGCAGTATTTT; CDR3aa: CASSYARGSTDTQYF; v_gene: TRBV6-5; abundance: NA; j_gene: TRBJ2-3; d_gene: NA
CDR3nt: TGTGCCAGCAGACTCGACAGGGGGCTTTATGAAAAACTGTTTTTT; CDR3aa: CASRLDRGLYEKLFF; v_gene: TRBV2; abundance: NA; j_gene: TRBJ1-4; d_gene: TRBD1
CDR3nt: TGCGCCAGCAGCCCTAGTCTGGGCCCAAGGGAGACTGGAAACACCATATATTTT; CDR3aa: CASSPSLGPRETGNTIYF; v_gene: TRBV4-1; abundance: NA; j_gene: TRBJ1-3; d_gene: NA
CDR3nt: TGTGCCAGCAGTTTAGAGAGGCAGGAAGCTTTCTTT; CDR3aa: CASSLERQEAFF; v_gene: TRBV27; abundance: NA; j_gene: TRBJ1-1; d_gene: NA
CDR3nt: TGTGCCAGCAGCTTAGGCAGGGGGGATGGCACAGATACGCAGTATTTT; CDR3aa: CASSLGRGDGTDTQYF; v_gene: TRBV7-9; abundance: NA; j_gene: TRBJ2-3; d_gene: NA
CDR3nt: TGTGCCAGCGCCTCTGCGGGGGGGGCTCCCGAGCAGTACTTC; CDR3aa: CASASAGGAPEQYF; v_gene: TRBV28; abundance: NA; j_gene: TRBJ2-7; d_gene: TRBD2
CDR3nt: TGTGCCAGCAGCTTGGGGGACAGACACCAAGAGACCCAGTACTTC; CDR3aa: CASSLGDRHQETQYF; v_gene: TRBV5-8; abundance: NA; j_gene: TRBJ2-5; d_gene: TRBD1
CDR3nt: TGTGCCAGCAGTTTATCAGGGGAGGGGAACACTGAAGCTTTCTTT; CDR3aa: CASSLSGEGNTEAFF; v_gene: TRBV27; abundance: once; j_gene: TRBJ1-1; d_gene: NA
CDR3nt: TGTGCCAGCAGAGCCGGGATACTAGCGGGGGGAGAGCAGTACTTC; CDR3aa: CASRAGILAGGEQYF; v_gene: TRBV2; abundance: NA; j_gene: TRBJ2-7; d_gene: TRBD2
CDR3nt: TGTGCCAGTCAACCGGGACAGGGGTACAATGAGCAGTTCTTC; CDR3aa: CASQPGQGYNEQFF; v_gene: TRBV19; abundance: once; j_gene: TRBJ2-1; d_gene: TRBD1
CDR3nt: TGTGCCAGCAGTGAGACCCTTTGGACTAGCTCAGGGGATACGCAGTATTTT; CDR3aa: CASSETLWTSSGDTQYF; v_gene: TRBV6-1; abundance: once; j_gene: TRBJ2-3; d_gene: TRBD2
CDR3nt: TGTGCCAGCAGCCTTAGGGAGAGTGCCAAAAACATTCAGTACTTC; CDR3aa: CASSLRESAKNIQYF; v_gene: TRBV6-6; abundance: once; j_gene: TRBJ2-4; d_gene: NA
CDR3nt: TGTGCCAGCAGCTCTCTCGGGGGGCGATGGACAGATACGCAGTATTTT; CDR3aa: CASSSLGGRWTDTQYF; v_gene: TRBV11-2; abundance: NA; j_gene: TRBJ2-3; d_gene: NA
CDR3nt: TGTGCCAGCAGTCCCCAAGGGGGCGGGTTGTCTAATGAAAAACTGTTTTTT; CDR3aa: CASSPQGGGLSNEKLFF; v_gene: TRBV2; abundance: NA; j_gene: TRBJ1-4; d_gene: TRBD1
CDR3nt: TGTGCCAGCAGCCAGCCGGGAGGAGGATCTGGAAACACCATATATTTT; CDR3aa: CASSQPGGGSGNTIYF; v_gene: TRBV5-4; abundance: NA; j_gene: TRBJ1-3; d_gene: NA
CDR3nt: TGTGCCAGCAAGACAGGGGGAGGGACCGGGGAGCTGTTTTTT; CDR3aa: CASKTGGGTGELFF; v_gene: TRBV6-6; abundance: NA; j_gene: TRBJ2-2; d_gene: TRBD1
CDR3nt: TGTGCCACCAGCAGAGACAGGGGAGCGGATTCACCCCTCCACTTT; CDR3aa: CATSRDRGADSPLHF; v_gene: TRBV15; abundance: few; j_gene: TRBJ1-6; d_gene: NA
CDR3nt: TGTGCCAGTAGTATACTCGGGGGGGGTGAGCAGTTCTTC; CDR3aa: CASSILGGGEQFF; v_gene: TRBV19; abundance: once; j_gene: TRBJ2-1; d_gene: TRBD2
CDR3nt: TGTGCCACCAGCTTTTATATTAATCAGCCCCAGCATTTT; CDR3aa: CATSFYINQPQHF; v_gene: TRBV24-1; abundance: NA; j_gene: TRBJ1-5; d_gene: NA
CDR3nt: TGTGCCTGGAGTGAAGGGGGGACAGGGGATGGTGAGACCCAGTACTTC; CDR3aa: CAWSEGGTGDGETQYF; v_gene: TRBV30; abundance: NA; j_gene: TRBJ2-5; d_gene: TRBD1
CDR3nt: TGTGCCAGCTCACCATCAGGGGGTGACGAGCAGTACTTC; CDR3aa: CASSPSGGDEQYF; v_gene: TRBV18; abundance: NA; j_gene: TRBJ2-7; d_gene: TRBD1
CDR3nt: TGTGCCAGCGGGACAGGGGGCGCTTGGGACACTGAAGCTTTCTTT; CDR3aa: CASGTGGAWDTEAFF; v_gene: TRBV6-5; abundance: NA; j_gene: TRBJ1-1; d_gene: TRBD1
CDR3nt: TGTGCCAGCAGCCAAGATACTCCGGGCCAAGAGACCCAGTACTTC; CDR3aa: CASSQDTPGQETQYF; v_gene: TRBV3-1/TRBV3-2; abundance: NA; j_gene: TRBJ2-5; d_gene: NA
CDR3nt: TGCGCCAGCAGCCAAGACAGGGCACTAAATTCACCCCTCCACTTT; CDR3aa: CASSQDRALNSPLHF; v_gene: TRBV4-1; abundance: few; j_gene: TRBJ1-6; d_gene: NA
CDR3nt: TGCAGCGTTGATAATATAAGGGCAGGGGGCAATGAGCAGTTCTTC; CDR3aa: CSVDNIRAGGNEQFF; v_gene: TRBV29-1; abundance: NA; j_gene: TRBJ2-1; d_gene: TRBD1
CDR3nt: TGTGCCAGTAGTATAGTCGCCCCAGGGACTAGCGGGGCCAACAATGAGCAGTTCTTC; CDR3aa: CASSIVAPGTSGANNEQFF; v_gene: TRBV19; abundance: NA; j_gene: TRBJ2-1; d_gene: TRBD2
CDR3nt: TGTGCCAGCAGTTACCTGGGGGGTAGAGGCAATCAGCCCCAGCATTTT; CDR3aa: CASSYLGGRGNQPQHF; v_gene: TRBV6-6; abundance: NA; j_gene: TRBJ1-5; d_gene: NA
CDR3nt: TGTGCCAGCAGCCAAGATTGGAGTGGCGGGGTCTCAGATACGCAGTATTTT; CDR3aa: CASSQDWSGGVSDTQYF; v_gene: TRBV4-2; abundance: NA; j_gene: TRBJ2-3; d_gene: NA
CDR3nt: TGTGCCAGCAGCTTGGGGGGGGAGGAGATCGGCTACACCTTC; CDR3aa: CASSLGGEEIGYTF; v_gene: TRBV5-4; abundance: NA; j_gene: TRBJ1-2; d_gene: NA